A single sample is the source of the 23 T cell receptor beta chains below, sequenced in a study of neurological immune-mediated disorders. TCRdb fed the 5' RACE reads into MiXCR, producing one record per CDR3 protein. The data contain tens of thousands of distinct CDR3 sequences, roughly 9.5% of them singletons. Material for sequencing was PBMCs. The receptors come from a man aged 50 to 60 in good health.

This clonotype showed up many times. The chain employs TRBV12-3 or TRBV12-4 and TRBJ2-1; 7 nucleotides align to TRBD2. Unmatched junction bases numbered 13, after V lost 5 bases and J lost 9 bases. The length of the CDR3 is 15 residues. CDR3 DNA sequence: TGTGCCAGCAGTAGTAGCGGGCGGATGGCTATTGAGCAGTTCTTC. Amino acids: CASSSSGRMAIEQFF.

This clonotype was recorded many times. The chain couples TRBV9 to TRBJ2-2; 9 nucleotides match TRBD2. The CDR3 totals 18 residues. Germline V gene sequence: CDR1 SGDLS, CDR2 YYNGEE. The V segment lost 0 bases and the J segment 1 base; nucleotides outside the gene matches: 7. CDR3 region: CASSVGISGGQNTGELFF. In DNA, the CDR3 is TGTGCCAGCAGCGTAGGAATTAGCGGGGGCCAGAACACCGGGGAGCTGTTTTTT.

At least ten counts were recorded for this clonotype. CDR3 coding DNA: TGTGCCACTCGGGACAGGGCGAACACCGGGGAGCTGTTTTTT. This sequence encodes CATRDRANTGELFF. This chain links TRBV10-3 with TRBJ2-2; 9 bases line up with TRBD1. J lost 0 bases, V lost 10 bases, and 3 bases had no gene match. Germline CDR1 and CDR2: ENHRY and SYGVKD. The CDR3 covers 14 residues.

The table lists this clonotype with many counts. The gene calls are TRBV5-1 and TRBJ2-3, with 11 positions matching TRBD1. V lost 2 bases to trimming and J lost 4 bases; unmatched junction nucleotides: 3. The CDR3 consists of 15 residues. Germline loops: CDR1 SGHRS, CDR2 YFSETQ. The CDR3 is CASSLRTGGSDTQYF. CDR3 in DNA: TGCGCCAGCAGCTTACGGACAGGGGGCTCAGATACGCAGTATTTT.

This chain connects TRBV7-3 to TRBJ2-1; D not certain. This CDR3 contains 16 residues. The V gene's germline CDR1 is SGHTA and CDR2 FQGTGA. Trimming took 6 bases from V and 0 from J, leaving 15 bases between them. The CDR3 region is CASSLMGFSSYNEQFF. CDR3 DNA sequence: TGTGCCAGCAGTCTTATGGGGTTCAGCTCCTACAATGAGCAGTTCTTC.

The table lists this clonotype with many counts. The rearrangement links TRBV20-1 to TRBJ2-3; D call uncertain. The CDR3 length is 12 residues. V was trimmed by 3 bases and J by 8 bases, leaving 12 bases between them. In germline, CDR1 is DFQATT, CDR2 SNEGSKA (reference sequence). The CDR3 spells CSARSALRTQYF. The CDR3 DNA reads as TGCAGTGCTAGGAGTGCCCTCCGTACGCAGTATTTT.

The sample holds many counts of this clonotype. The chain employs TRBV29-1 and TRBJ2-1, with 8 bases identical to TRBD1. V shed 4 bases, J shed 9 bases, and the junction held 20 bases outside the gene matches. Germline assignment: CDR1 SQVTM and CDR2 ANQGSEA. This CDR3 spans 17 amino acids. CDR3 residues: CSVVQRPGRGQDGEQFF. Here the CDR3 DNA reads TGCAGCGTTGTCCAGCGCCCCGGCAGGGGGCAGGATGGTGAGCAGTTCTTC.

This clonotype was seen many times. The J gene is TRBJ2-1, the V gene TRBV12-3 or TRBV12-4; D call uncertain. Trimming cost V 6 bases and J 7 bases, with 10 bases left between them. CDR3 length: 12 amino acids. The CDR3 coding sequence is TGTGCCAGCAGGTGGGAAGGGAATGAGCAGTTCTTC. Protein: CASRWEGNEQFF.

This clonotype was recorded at least ten times. The V and J genes are TRBV28 and TRBJ1-1; D ambiguous. CDR1 is MDHEN and CDR2 is SYDVKM in the germline V gene. The CDR3 totals 14 residues. The ends were cut back, 6 bases at V and 1 base at J, with 12 bases in the middle. This CDR3 is CASRLGRPNTEAFF. The CDR3 DNA reads TGTGCCAGCAGGCTAGGGAGGCCGAACACTGAAGCTTTCTTT.

This clonotype has only a few counts. The chain is built from TRBV5-5 and TRBJ2-1, with 9 bases matching TRBD2. Germline values: CDR1 SGHKS, CDR2 YYEKEE (reference sequence). J was trimmed by 5 bases and V by 1 base; bases with no gene match: 4. This CDR3 has 15 amino acids. The CDR3 sequence: CASSLRSGGHNEQFF. The CDR3 DNA reads as TGTGCCAGCAGCTTGAGGAGCGGGGGGCACAATGAGCAGTTCTTC.

The sample holds one count of this clonotype. With a much larger clone just one base away, this may be a read error. Given the absence of the conserved phenylalanine or tryptophan at the CDR3 end, a read error is likely. The gene calls are TRBV7-9 and TRBJ2-7, with TRBD2 identical over 13 bases. Germline CDR1 reads SEHNR; CDR2 reads FQNEAQ (reference sequence). J lost 6 bases, V lost 5 bases, and 10 bases had no gene match. CDR3 size: 16 residues. The CDR3 loop is CASSTGTSGERSEQYL. CDR3 DNA sequence: TGTGCCAGCAGCACCGGGACTAGCGGGGAAAGAAGCGAGCAGTACCTC.

This clonotype was seen only once. The rearrangement links TRBV6-6 to TRBJ2-3, with 9 positions matching TRBD2. The J segment lost 4 bases and the V segment lost 5 bases, leaving 16 bases of the junction unmatched. The germline CDR1 and CDR2 sequences are MNHNY and SVGAGI (reference sequence). This CDR3 comprises 18 residues. CDR3 nucleotide sequence: TGTGCCAGCAGTGCTAGAGATAGGAGCGGGAGGTGGGCAGATACGCAGTATTTT. This encodes CASSARDRSGRWADTQYF.

This clonotype was detected many times. The gene calls are TRBV29-1 and TRBJ2-5; 8 bases map to TRBD1. Losses at the gene ends were 6 bases for V and 4 bases for J; bases not matched to a gene: 7. From germline, CDR1 is SQVTM and CDR2 ANQGSEA. The CDR3 totals 13 residues. The CDR3 spells CSVGQVRSETQYF. The DNA for the CDR3 is TGCAGCGTGGGACAGGTGCGTTCAGAGACCCAGTACTTC.

This clonotype was found many times. This chain connects TRBV5-1 to TRBJ1-6; D remains ambiguous. There are 15 residues in the CDR3. Germline values: CDR1 SGHRS, CDR2 YFSETQ. V lost 0 bases and J lost 11, with 15 bases in between. The CDR3 protein is CASSLDIIREAPLHF. CDR3 nucleotides: TGCGCCAGCAGCTTGGACATCATCAGAGAGGCACCCCTCCACTTT. Complete variable domain (other parts from reference TRBV5-1 and TRBJ1-6): KAGVTQTPRYLIKTRGQQVTLSCSPISGHRSVSWYQQTPGQGLQFLFEYFSETQRNKGNFPGRFSGRQFSNSRSEMNVSTLELGDSALYLCASSLDIIREAPLHFGNGTRLTVT.

The chain carries TRBV19 and TRBJ2-5, with D unresolved. The CDR3 is 15 residues long. Trimming shortened V by 5 bases and J by 0 bases, and 13 bases separated the two germline ends. Per germline, CDR1 LNHDA and CDR2 SQIVND (reference sequence). The CDR3 DNA reads TGTGCCAGTAGTTTCGACATCCGCCACCAAGAGACCCAGTACTTC. It encodes CASSFDIRHQETQYF. Based on the CDR3 plus reference TRBV19 and TRBJ2-5, the full variable domain is DGGITQSPKYLFRKEGQNVTLSCEQNLNHDAMYWYRQDPGQGLRLIYYSQIVNDFQKGDIAEGYSVSREKKESFPLTVTSAQKNPTAFYLCASSFDIRHQETQYFGPGTRLLVL.

This clonotype was counted many times. This chain connects TRBV10-3 to TRBJ2-7, with D maybe TRBD1 (5 bases). Trimming pared 2 bases from V and 2 bases from J, leaving 10 bases between. CDR3 length: 14 amino acids. CDR1 is ENHRY and CDR2 is SYGVKD in the germline V gene. As DNA, the CDR3 is TGTGCCATCAGTGAGGGGGCGCTCCCCTACGAGCAGTACTTC. Amino acid sequence: CAISEGALPYEQYF.

The table lists this clonotype with many counts. The chain links TRBV6-6 to TRBJ2-3; D remains unclear. Germline CDR1 MNHNY, CDR2 SVGAGI (reference sequence). V was trimmed by 6 bases and J by 6 bases, leaving 10 bases between them. The length of the CDR3 is 12 residues. The DNA of the CDR3 is TGTGCCAGCAGCCCCTGGCCGGATACGCAGTATTTT. Amino acids: CASSPWPDTQYF.

The sample holds many counts of this clonotype. The chain couples TRBV7-2 to TRBJ2-1, with 12 bases lining up with TRBD2. This CDR3 comprises 16 residues. Germline values: CDR1 SGHTA, CDR2 FQGNSA. V dropped 3 bases and J dropped 11; count of bases not matched to a gene: 11. CDR3 sequence (DNA): TGTGCCAGCAGCTTCACGGCGGCTAGCGGGGGGGCACAGCAGTTCTTC. Amino acid sequence: CASSFTAASGGAQQFF. The full variable domain, rest sourced from reference TRBV7-2 and TRBJ2-1, is GAGVSQSPSNKVTEKGKDVELRCDPISGHTALYWYRQSLGQGLEFLIYFQGNSAPDKSGLPSDRFSAERTGGSVSTLTIQRTQQEDSAVYLCASSFTAASGGAQQFFGPGTRLTVL.

This clonotype was counted many times. CDR3 protein: CASTLDTVNTEAFF. The CDR3, as DNA: TGTGCCAGCACCTTGGACACGGTGAACACTGAAGCTTTCTTT. The chain joins TRBV12-3 or TRBV12-4 to TRBJ1-1, with D tentatively TRBD1 (5 bases). This CDR3 has 14 residues. Trimming left V 7 bases short and J 0 bases short, with 12 bases between.

In this sample, this clonotype turned up many times. This chain links TRBV28 with TRBJ1-1; D is perhaps TRBD1 (5 bases). V dropped 1 base and J dropped 1 base, with 10 bases sitting between them. The CDR3 covers 15 residues. Germline CDR1 MDHEN, CDR2 SYDVKM. The DNA for the CDR3 is TGTGCCAGCAGTTTATATGGGGGAGGGAACACTGAAGCTTTCTTT. Encoded protein: CASSLYGGGNTEAFF.

This clonotype has ten or more counts. The chain carries TRBV7-2 and TRBJ2-3; 7 nucleotides line up with TRBD1. CDR3 length: 15 residues. Trimming cost V 2 bases and J 5 bases; bases outside gene matches: 7. Germline V gene lookup returns CDR1 SGHTA and CDR2 FQGNSA. The CDR3 DNA reads TGTGCCAGCAGCTTAAGAGGGGGCCAGGGAGATACGCAGTATTTT. It encodes CASSLRGGQGDTQYF.

This clonotype was picked up many times. The chain links TRBV29-1 to TRBJ2-7; D possibly matches TRBD1 or TRBD2 (7 bases each). This CDR3 comprises 16 residues. V was trimmed by 1 base and J by 1 base, leaving 17 bases between them. The germline gives CDR1 SQVTM, CDR2 ANQGSEA. The DNA for the CDR3 is TGCAGCGTTGAAGTTAAAGGCAGGGGGGGATCCTACGAGCAGTACTTC. It yields the protein CSVEVKGRGGSYEQYF.

The CDR3 here is CASSLSRGATGGTQYF. In nucleotides, the CDR3 is TGTGCCAGCAGCTTGAGTCGGGGTGCAACAGGGGGTACGCAGTATTTT. The rearrangement links TRBV7-8 to TRBJ2-3, with 8 bases fitting TRBD1. The CDR3 runs to 16 residues. The trim removed 3 bases at V and 8 bases at J, leaving 13 bases unmatched. Per the germline V gene, CDR1 is SGHVS and CDR2 is FQNEAQ.